Below are 13 T cell receptor beta chains sequenced from a single sample in a study of blood T cell repertoires in COVID-19. Profiled with immunoSEQ multiplex PCR; TCRdb holds only in-frame clones, not every one. The table has some 90,000 clones, under 90% seen once. Sequenced sample: peripheral blood. The receptors shown here come from a human donor in a cohort sampled during active COVID-19.

This sequence joins TRBV19 and TRBJ2-3; 7 positions match TRBD2. After removal of 3 bases from V and 3 bases from J, the junction contained 3 bases not matched to a gene. The germline V gene has CDR1 LNHDA and CDR2 SQIVND (reference sequence). CDR3 length equals 14 residues. The chain's CDR3 is CASSMTSSTDTQYF. CDR3 DNA: TGTGCCAGTAGTATGACTAGCTCGACAGATACGCAGTATTTT.

The chain is built from TRBV7-9 and TRBJ2-2; maybe TRBD2 (5 bases). This CDR3 region has 14 residues. Germline V gene lookup returns CDR1 SEHNR and CDR2 FQNEAQ (reference sequence). With 5 bases removed from V and 6 bases from J, the gap between germline ends came to 13 bases. The CDR3 loop is CASSLGLGAGELFF. The CDR3 DNA follows: TGTGCCAGCAGCCTGGGCCTCGGGGCCGGGGAGCTGTTTTTT.

This chain uses TRBV14 with TRBJ2-2; D remains ambiguous. The germline V gene has CDR1 SGHDN and CDR2 FVKESK. V lost 1 base and J lost 1, with 10 bases in between. CDR3 length equals 16 residues. CDR3 region: CASSQVGGWNTGELFF. The CDR3 nucleotides are TGTGCCAGCAGCCAAGTTGGCGGATGGAACACCGGGGAGCTGTTTTTT.

J is TRBJ2-3 and V is TRBV28; TRBD2 matches at 14 bases. Germline CDR1 MDHEN, CDR2 SYDVKM. The CDR3 extends over 19 amino acids. V lost 7 bases and J lost 7; bases outside the gene matches: 19. The CDR3 coding sequence is TGTGCCAGCACTAGAACGGGACTAGCGGGAGCCAACCGCAGGAATACGCAGTATTTT. It yields the protein CASTRTGLAGANRRNTQYF.

The gene calls are TRBV3-1 (or the pseudogene TRBV3-2) and TRBJ2-5; the D is unclear. Trimming shortened V by 4 bases and J by 5 bases, and 8 bases separated the two germline ends. The length of the CDR3 is 12 residues. Germline lookup yields CDR1 LGHDT and CDR2 YNNKEL (reference sequence). The CDR3: CASSLYGETQYF. The CDR3 region has the DNA TGTGCCAGCAGCCTTTACGGGGAGACCCAGTACTTC.

The chain links TRBV21-1 to TRBJ2-7; the table gives TRBD2 as D, unverified against the DNA. TRBV21-1 is marked as a pseudogene. This CDR3 has 17 amino acids. This CDR3 is CASSPTREAVPTYEQYF. Here the CDR3 DNA reads TGTGCCAGCAGTCCCACGAGAGAGGCAGTACCGACCTACGAGCAGTACTTC.

The rearrangement uses TRBV5-5 and TRBJ1-1; 9 bases agree with TRBD1. The CDR3 covers 14 residues. Germline lookup yields CDR1 SGHKS and CDR2 YYEKEE (reference sequence). Trimming cost V 5 bases and J 5 bases; bases outside gene matches: 7. The CDR3 nucleotides read TGTGCCAGCAGTCGACAGGGGGGGAATACTGAAGCTTTCTTT. Translated, it gives CASSRQGGNTEAFF.

The J gene is TRBJ2-4, the V gene TRBV28; TRBD1 agrees at 7 bases. CDR3 length equals 16 residues. V shed 4 bases and J 5 bases; nucleotides not matched to a gene: 11. CDR1 and CDR2 (germline): MDHEN, SYDVKM. CDR3: CASSSQGVHLQNIQYF. The CDR3 DNA sequence: TGTGCCAGCAGTTCCCAGGGGGTGCACCTTCAAAACATTCAGTACTTC.

The rearrangement joins TRBV19 to TRBJ1-6; D perhaps matches TRBD1 (6 bases). CDR1 and CDR2 (germline): LNHDA, SQIVND (reference sequence). This CDR3 region has 12 residues. With 6 bases removed from V and 14 bases from J, the gap between germline ends came to 14 bases. CDR3 nucleotide sequence: TGTGCCAGTAGCTTCCGCAGGGGATCCCTCCACTTT. Its translation is CASSFRRGSLHF.

This clone showed up just a few times. This rearrangement joins TRBV6-5 to TRBJ1-1; TRBD1 might be the D (5 bases). This CDR3 has 12 amino acids. In germline, CDR1 is MNHEY, CDR2 SVGAGI. The germline V and J ends were trimmed by 6 bases and 6 bases, with 11 bases remaining between them. The CDR3 is CASRGPASEAFF. The CDR3 DNA sequence: TGTGCCAGCAGGGGGCCAGCTTCTGAAGCTTTCTTT.

V gene TRBV4-1 combines with J gene TRBJ1-1; a possible D gene is TRBD1 (5 bases). V dropped 0 bases and J dropped 1 base, with 9 bases sitting between them. The length of the CDR3 is 15 residues. In germline, CDR1 is MGHRA, CDR2 YSYEKL. The CDR3 spells CASSQERQGNTEAFF. The CDR3 DNA is TGCGCCAGCAGCCAAGAAAGGCAGGGGAACACTGAAGCTTTCTTT.

CDR3 protein: CASSFLRQRSYEQYF. The CDR3 DNA follows: TGTGCCAGCAGTTTCCTCAGACAGCGCTCCTACGAGCAGTACTTC. The chain employs TRBV28 and TRBJ2-7; tentative D call: TRBD1 (5 bases). The CDR3 has 15 residues. Germline loops: CDR1 MDHEN, CDR2 SYDVKM. V dropped 3 bases and J dropped 0 bases, with 12 bases sitting between them. Drawing the rest from reference TRBV28 and TRBJ2-7, the complete variable domain is DVKVTQSSRYLVKRTGEKVFLECVQDMDHENMFWYRQDPGLGLRLIYFSYDVKMKEKGDIPEGYSVSREKKERFSLILESASTNQTSMYLCASSFLRQRSYEQYFGPGTRLTVT.

The chain recombines TRBV5-1 with TRBJ2-2, with 7 bases lining up with TRBD2. V trimming: 5 bases; J trimming: 0 bases; junction bases outside the gene matches: 7. CDR1 SGHRS and CDR2 YFSETQ come from the germline V gene. CDR3 length: 16 amino acids. The DNA of the CDR3 is TGCGCCAGCAGGGGCGGCGGGAGTTCGAACACCGGGGAGCTGTTTTTT. This encodes CASRGGGSSNTGELFF.